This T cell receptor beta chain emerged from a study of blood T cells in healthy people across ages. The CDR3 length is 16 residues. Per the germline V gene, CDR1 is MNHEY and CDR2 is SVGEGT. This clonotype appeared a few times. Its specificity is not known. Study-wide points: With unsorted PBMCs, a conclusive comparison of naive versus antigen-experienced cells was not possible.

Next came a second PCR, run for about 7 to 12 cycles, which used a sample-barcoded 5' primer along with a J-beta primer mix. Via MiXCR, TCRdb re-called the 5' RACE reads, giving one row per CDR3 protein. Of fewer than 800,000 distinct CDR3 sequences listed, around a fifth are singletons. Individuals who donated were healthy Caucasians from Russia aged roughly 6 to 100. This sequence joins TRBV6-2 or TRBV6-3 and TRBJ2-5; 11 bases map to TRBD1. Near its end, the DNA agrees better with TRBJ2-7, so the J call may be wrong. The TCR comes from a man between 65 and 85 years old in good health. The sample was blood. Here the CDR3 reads CASSYWTGGLSYEQYF. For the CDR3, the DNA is TGTGCCAGCAGTTACTGGACAGGGGGCCTCTCCTACGAGCAGTACTTC.